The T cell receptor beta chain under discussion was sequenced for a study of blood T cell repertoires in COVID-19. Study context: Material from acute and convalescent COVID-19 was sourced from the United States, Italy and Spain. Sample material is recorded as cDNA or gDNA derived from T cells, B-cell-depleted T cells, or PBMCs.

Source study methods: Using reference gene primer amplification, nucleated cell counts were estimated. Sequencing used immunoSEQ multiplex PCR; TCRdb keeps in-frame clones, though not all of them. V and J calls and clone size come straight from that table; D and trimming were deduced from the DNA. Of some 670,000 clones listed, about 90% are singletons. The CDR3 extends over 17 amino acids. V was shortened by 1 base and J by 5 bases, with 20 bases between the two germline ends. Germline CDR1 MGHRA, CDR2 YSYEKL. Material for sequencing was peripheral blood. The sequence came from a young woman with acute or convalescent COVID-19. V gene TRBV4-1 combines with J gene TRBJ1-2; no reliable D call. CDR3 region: CASSQGWLRRQEYGYTF. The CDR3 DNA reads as TGCGCCAGCAGCCAAGGGTGGCTGCGGCGCCAAGAATATGGCTACACCTTC.